These 4 T cell receptor beta chains were sequenced from one sample in a study of T cells in Graves' hyperthyroidism and ophthalmopathy. Researchers amplified the TCR beta CDR3 regions from RNA transcripts. An initial round of RT-PCR targeting the TCR CDR3 relied on the HTBI primer set. TCRdb re-called the multiplex PCR reads through MiXCR, storing one row per CDR3 protein. This sample has about 520,000 distinct CDR3 sequences, with about 24% found just once. Sequencing was done on a sample of blood. These receptors were collected from a woman aged 25 to 39 with Graves' ophthalmopathy.

This clonotype has more than one count but fewer than ten. The chain joins TRBV2 to TRBJ2-5; tentative D call: TRBD2 (6 bases). V was pared by 2 bases and J by 5 bases, with 12 bases between. CDR3 length: 14 residues. Germline values: CDR1 SNHLY, CDR2 FYNNEI. The CDR3 bases are TGTGCCAGCAGTGAAAAGGCGGGGAGGGAGACCCAGTACTTC. Amino acid sequence: CASSEKAGRETQYF.

J is TRBJ1-6 and V is TRBV7-8; D might be TRBD1 (6 bases). Deletions cut 3 bases from V and 5 bases from J, with 11 bases between. CDR3 length: 15 amino acids. Germline values: CDR1 SGHVS, CDR2 FQNEAQ. CDR3 sequence: CASSFSGTNNSPLHF. CDR3 in DNA: TGTGCCAGCAGCTTCTCCGGGACAAATAATTCACCCCTCCACTTT. Together with reference TRBV7-8 and TRBJ1-6, the CDR3 gives the full variable domain: GAGVSQSPRYKVAKRGQDVALRCDPISGHVSLFWYQQALGQGPEFLTYFQNEAQLDKSGLPSDRFFAERPEGSVSTLKIQRTQQEDSAVYLCASSFSGTNNSPLHFGNGTRLTVT.

J is TRBJ2-7 and V is TRBV20-1; 12 bases are shared with TRBD1. The CDR3 length is 16 residues. Germline CDR1 is DFQATT and CDR2 is SNEGSKA (reference sequence). V shed 3 bases, J shed 6 bases, and the junction held 12 bases outside the gene matches. The CDR3 DNA sequence: TGCAGTGCTAGGGGGGTACCGGGACAGGGGGCGATCGAGCAGTACTTC. The encoded protein is CSARGVPGQGAIEQYF.

The chain links TRBV7-2 to TRBJ2-7; D is unclear. The CDR3 covers 14 residues. Germline values: CDR1 SGHTA, CDR2 FQGNSA. V was pared by 2 bases and J by 2 bases, with 10 bases between. The CDR3 loop reads CASSLLGIPYEQYF. As DNA, the CDR3 is TGTGCCAGCAGCTTATTAGGAATCCCCTACGAGCAGTACTTC.